This TCR beta chain stems from a study of regulatory T cells in long-lasting Graves disease. In its sample, this clonotype was seen many times. Germline V lookup: CDR1 MGHRA, CDR2 YSYEKL. Trimming removed 4 bases at V and 2 bases at J, with 16 bases between. The length of the CDR3 is 16 residues. The TCR beta library used iRepertoire HTBI primers with Arm-PCR amplification of CDR3. TCRdb re-called the multiplex PCR reads with MiXCR, one entry per CDR3 protein. The sample has around 360,000 distinct CDR3 sequences, 16% seen once. Time point noted: newly diagnosed GD, antithyroid drugs for less than 3 months. Construction of the TCR library relied on RNA isolated from PBMCs. The sample also formed part of further work on T cells in Graves' hyperthyroidism and ophthalmopathy. That report notes: Median prediction lead before ophthalmopathy onset was around seven months with the model.

The sequences come from peripheral blood mononuclear cells (PBMCs), collected at new diagnosis, from a patient treated with antithyroid drugs. V is TRBV4-1 and J is TRBJ2-3, with a possible D match to TRBD2 (6 bases). This sequence originates from a woman aged 18-29 years with Graves disease. The CDR3 spells CASSRGNLIFTDTQYF. The DNA of the CDR3 is TGCGCCAGCAGCCGCGGGAACCTTATTTTCACAGATACGCAGTATTTT.